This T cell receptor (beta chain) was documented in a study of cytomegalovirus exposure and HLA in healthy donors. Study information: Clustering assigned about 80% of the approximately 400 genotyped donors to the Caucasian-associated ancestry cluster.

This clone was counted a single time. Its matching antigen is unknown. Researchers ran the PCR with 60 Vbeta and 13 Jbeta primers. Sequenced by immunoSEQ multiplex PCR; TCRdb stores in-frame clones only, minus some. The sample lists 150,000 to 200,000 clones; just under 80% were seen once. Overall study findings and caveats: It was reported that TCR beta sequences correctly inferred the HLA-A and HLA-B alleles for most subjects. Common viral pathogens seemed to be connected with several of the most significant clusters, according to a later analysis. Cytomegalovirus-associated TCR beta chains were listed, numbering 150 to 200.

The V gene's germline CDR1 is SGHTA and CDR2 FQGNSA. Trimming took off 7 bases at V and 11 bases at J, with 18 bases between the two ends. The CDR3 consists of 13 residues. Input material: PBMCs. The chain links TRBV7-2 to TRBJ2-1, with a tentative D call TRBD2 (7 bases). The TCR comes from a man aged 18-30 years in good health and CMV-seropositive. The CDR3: CASTLGGGDQQFF. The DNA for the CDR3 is TGTGCCAGCACCCTGGGAGGGGGGGATCAGCAGTTCTTC. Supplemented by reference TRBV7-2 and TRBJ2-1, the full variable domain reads GAGVSQSPSNKVTEKGKDVELRCDPISGHTALYWYRQSLGQGLEFLIYFQGNSAPDKSGLPSDRFSAERTGGSVSTLTIQRTQQEDSAVYLCASTLGGGDQQFFGPGTRLTVL.